This record covers a single TCR beta chain. Its antigen is as yet unknown. Per the study methods: After removing out-of-frame reads, 2,204,828 distinct TCRbeta sequences remained. TCRdb's copy holds only in-frame clones and misses some; the assay was immunoSEQ multiplex PCR. V and J calls and clone size follow that table, whereas D and trimming were derived from the DNA. The sample comprises 60,000 to 75,000 clones, around 80% of which are singletons, and approximately 0.53% rests with the top ten. This sample was included in a study of memory CD4+ T cells and cytomegalovirus serostatus. Single viable CD3+CD4+CD8-CD45RO+ cells were sorted as the memory CD4+ T cells. Whole-study findings and limits: Each of 60 to 80 CMV-associated TCRbeta sequences occurred in one to five individuals.

The V and J ends lost 0 bases and 6 bases respectively, with 4 bases between them. Looked up from germline, CDR1 is SGHRS and CDR2 is YFSETQ. The CDR3 extends over 12 amino acids. The sequenced material came from memory CD4+ T cells from blood. The receptor was derived from an adult in good health and CMV-seronegative. Some clones in this sample may be carry-over from other donors' samples. The V and J genes are TRBV5-1 and TRBJ2-4; D ambiguous. The CDR3, as DNA: TGCGCCAGCAGCTTGGAGGGAAACATTCAGTACTTC. Its translation is CASSLEGNIQYF.